This entry lists 27 T cell receptor beta chains sequenced from one sample in a study of shared clonotypes between healthy human individuals. Profiled with immunoSEQ multiplex PCR; TCRdb holds only in-frame clones, not every one. The sample yields about a million clones, roughly 77% seen once. Source material: memory CD4+ T cells from PBMCs. Subset in this sample: CD45RA-negative fraction. These TCRs come from a man in his late teens or twenties in good health. Some clones in this sample may be carry-over from other donors' samples.

The rearrangement joins TRBV7-8 to TRBJ1-2; the match to TRBD1 covers 7 bases. There are 16 residues in the CDR3. Germline CDR1 reads SGHVS; CDR2 reads FQNEAQ. Germline trimming cut 5 bases from V and 5 bases from J; bases unmatched to any gene: 14. Written as DNA, the CDR3 is TGTGCCAGCAGCCCGCAGGGGGGGACAGCTACTTATGGCTACACCTTC. The encoded protein is CASSPQGGTATYGYTF.

The V call is TRBV6-6, the J call TRBJ1-2; a possible D gene is TRBD1 (5 bases). Germline-derived CDR1 and CDR2 are MNHNY and SVGAGI (reference sequence). V was shortened by 6 bases and J by 6 bases, with 14 bases between the two germline ends. The CDR3 sequence is 13 residues long. CDR3 in amino acids: CASRPTANHGYTF. In nucleotides, the CDR3 is TGTGCCAGCAGACCGACAGCTAATCATGGCTACACCTTC.

The CDR3 DNA reads TGTGCCAGCAGTTCTAACTCATACGAGCAGTACTTC. It specifies CASSSNSYEQYF. J is TRBJ2-7 and V is TRBV11-3; D not certain. Per the germline V gene, CDR1 is SGHNT and CDR2 is YENEEA. V lost 6 bases, J lost 4 bases, and 10 bases lay in between. This CDR3 has 12 residues.

CDR3 region: CASSRSSSPLGELFF. CDR3 DNA sequence: TGTGCCAGTAGTCGATCTAGCTCCCCTCTAGGGGAGCTGTTTTTT. J is TRBJ2-2 and V is TRBV19; D is perhaps TRBD2 (5 bases). Trimming took 5 bases from V and 8 from J, leaving 18 bases between them. This CDR3 is 15 amino acids long. Germline loops: CDR1 LNHDA, CDR2 SQIVND (reference sequence). The full variable domain, rest sourced from reference TRBV19 and TRBJ2-2, is DGGITQSPKYLFRKEGQNVTLSCEQNLNHDAMYWYRQDPGQGLRLIYYSQIVNDFQKGDIAEGYSVSREKKESFPLTVTSAQKNPTAFYLCASSRSSSPLGELFFGEGSRLTVL.

The V and J genes are TRBV5-1 and TRBJ2-7; D not certain. Trimming pared 4 bases from V and 7 bases from J, leaving 12 bases between. The length of the CDR3 is 12 residues. Germline values: CDR1 SGHRS, CDR2 YFSETQ. CDR3 protein: CASSPGFGEQYF. The CDR3 nucleotides are TGCGCCAGCAGCCCTGGTTTTGGGGAGCAGTACTTC.

This chain links TRBV18 with TRBJ2-5; tentative D call: TRBD1 (5 bases). Trimming stripped 8 bases from V and 3 bases from J, with 10 bases between. The CDR3 length is 12 residues. The germline V gene encodes CDR1 KGHSH and CDR2 LQKENI. The CDR3 reads CASTDNEETQYF. The CDR3 DNA follows: TGTGCCAGCACGGACAATGAAGAGACCCAGTACTTC.

On this clone: With a far larger clone one base away, a read error is the likely cause. Other DNA sequences from this sample encode an identical CDR3 as well. The CDR3 DNA sequence: TGTGCCTGGACCCGGACAGGGAAAGGGACCCAGTACTTC. This sequence encodes CAWTRTGKGTQYF. The chain recombines TRBV30 with TRBJ2-5, with 8 bases matching TRBD1. The CDR3 has 13 residues. Germline CDR1 GTSNPN, CDR2 SVGIG (reference sequence). J lost 7 bases, V lost 4 bases, and 8 bases had no gene match. Full variable domain (remainder filled in from reference TRBV30 and TRBJ2-5): SQTIHQWPATLVQPVGSPLSLECTVEGTSNPNLYWYRQAAGRGLQLLFYSVGIGQISSEVPQNLSASRPQDRQFILSSKKLLLSDSGFYLCAWTRTGKGTQYFGPGTRLLVL.

The genes are TRBV5-4 and TRBJ2-3; D is unclear. Germline loops: CDR1 SGHNT, CDR2 YYREEE (reference sequence). Trimming took off 3 bases at V and 3 bases at J, with 11 bases between the two ends. CDR3 size: 14 residues. The CDR3 region has the DNA TGTGCCAGCAGCTCCCCCCTTTCAACAGATACGCAGTATTTT. Its translation is CASSSPLSTDTQYF. The whole variable domain, remainder taken from reference TRBV5-4 and TRBJ2-3, is ETGVTQSPTHLIKTRGQQVTLRCSSQSGHNTVSWYQQALGQGPQFIFQYYREEENGRGNFPPRFSGLQFPNYSSELNVNALELDDSALYLCASSSPLSTDTQYFGPGTRLTVL.

The V gene is TRBV30, the J gene TRBJ2-3, with TRBD2 as a possible D gene (6 bases). Per germline, CDR1 GTSNPN and CDR2 SVGIG (reference sequence). The length of the CDR3 is 14 residues. V lost 1 base and J 6 bases, leaving 14 bases between the germline ends. CDR3 protein: CAWSEEGWADTQYF. The CDR3 nucleotides are TGTGCCTGGAGTGAGGAGGGATGGGCCGATACGCAGTATTTT.

In regard to this clone: A much larger clone differs from this one at a single base, so this may be a read error. The sample contains more than one DNA sequence encoding this CDR3. This sequence joins TRBV7-2 and TRBJ1-1; TRBD1 might be the D (5 bases). This CDR3 has 13 amino acids. Looked up from germline, CDR1 is SGHTA and CDR2 is FQGNSA. V was cut by 4 bases and J by 1 base, with 7 bases left in between. The CDR3 loop is CASSSDRNTEAFF. CDR3 sequence (DNA): TGTGCCAGCAGCTCAGACAGGAACACTGAAGCTTTCTTT.

CDR3 sequence reads: CASTQPGTGKSNEQFF. The CDR3 coding sequence is TGTGCCAGCACTCAACCTGGGACAGGGAAATCCAATGAGCAGTTCTTC. V gene TRBV19 combines with J gene TRBJ2-1; 9 nucleotides align to TRBD1. Germline assignment: CDR1 LNHDA and CDR2 SQIVND (reference sequence). The ends lost 9 bases at V and 6 bases at J; junction bases unmatched: 15. The CDR3 spans 16 residues. The full variable domain, with the rest looked up from reference TRBV19 and TRBJ2-1, is DGGITQSPKYLFRKEGQNVTLSCEQNLNHDAMYWYRQDPGQGLRLIYYSQIVNDFQKGDIAEGYSVSREKKESFPLTVTSAQKNPTAFYLCASTQPGTGKSNEQFFGPGTRLTVL.

The chain carries TRBV11-2 and TRBJ2-5; 7 positions match TRBD2. The J segment lost 5 bases and the V segment lost 4 bases, leaving 13 bases of the junction unmatched. CDR3 length equals 16 residues. Germline V gene data show CDR1 as SGHAT and CDR2 as FQNNGV. For the CDR3, the DNA is TGTGCCAGCAGCTCCTCCCGCCTCAGCGGGATTGAGACCCAGTACTTC. This codes for CASSSSRLSGIETQYF. The full variable domain, completed using reference TRBV11-2 and TRBJ2-5, is EAGVAQSPRYKIIEKRQSVAFWCNPISGHATLYWYQQILGQGPKLLIQFQNNGVVDDSQLPKDRFSAERLKGVDSTLKIQPAKLEDSAVYLCASSSSRLSGIETQYFGPGTRLLVL.

The V call is TRBV30, the J call TRBJ2-1, with a tentative D call TRBD2 (6 bases). Germline V gene sequence: CDR1 GTSNPN, CDR2 SVGIG (reference sequence). V lost 0 bases and J lost 15, with 12 bases in between. The CDR3 is made up of 11 amino acids. The CDR3 nucleotides are TGTGCCTGGAGTGTTGGCCGGGAGTCGTTCTTC. Encoded protein: CAWSVGRESFF.

V gene TRBV9 combines with J gene TRBJ1-2, with TRBD1 matching over 11 bases. V was pared by 0 bases and J by 5 bases, with 12 bases of the junction left unmatched. This CDR3 region has 18 residues. Germline V gene sequence: CDR1 SGDLS, CDR2 YYNGEE. The CDR3 DNA follows: TGTGCCAGCAGCGTAGATGGACAGGGGGCTGTATTAGGATATGGCTACACCTTC. It translates to CASSVDGQGAVLGYGYTF.

The chain carries TRBV6-6 and TRBJ2-7, with D maybe TRBD1 (6 bases). The CDR3 consists of 12 residues. Trimming shortened V by 6 bases and J by 3 bases, and 9 bases separated the two germline ends. Germline V lookup: CDR1 MNHNY, CDR2 SVGAGI (reference sequence). The CDR3 DNA sequence: TGTGCCAGCAGCTGGACAGACTACGAGCAGTACTTC. Its translation is CASSWTDYEQYF.

The chain couples TRBV7-2 to TRBJ1-2, with TRBD1 identical over 9 bases. J was trimmed by 8 bases and V by 5 bases; bases with no gene match: 12. CDR1 is SGHTA and CDR2 is FQGNSA in the germline V gene. CDR3 length equals 15 residues. The CDR3 nucleotides read TGTGCCAGCAGCGCTTACAGGGGGCCCGGGGACGGCTACACCTTC. Translated, it gives CASSAYRGPGDGYTF.

This clone was found many times. This chain joins TRBV2 and TRBJ2-3, with D perhaps assigned TRBD1 or TRBD2 (5 bases each). The V gene lost 5 bases and the J gene lost 8 bases, with 14 bases spanning the gap. The germline V gene has CDR1 SNHLY and CDR2 FYNNEI. The CDR3 covers 13 residues. CDR3 nucleotide sequence: TGTGCCAGCAGTACTAGTCAGGGTGGTACGCAGTATTTT. Protein sequence: CASSTSQGGTQYF.

This clone was picked up one time. The V call is TRBV6-6, the J call TRBJ2-1; D is ambiguous. V lost 3 bases to trimming and J lost 4 bases, with 10 bases between them. CDR3 length: 14 residues. The germline V gene encodes CDR1 MNHNY and CDR2 SVGAGI (reference sequence). The CDR3 sequence is CASSYGQVYNEQFF. CDR3 nucleotide sequence: TGTGCCAGCAGTTATGGGCAGGTATACAATGAGCAGTTCTTC.

The CDR3 here is CARSITPGPLSQPQHF. The CDR3 bases are TGTGCCAGAAGCATAACACCGGGGCCACTGAGCCAGCCCCAGCATTTT. V and J are TRBV5-3 and TRBJ1-5, with D perhaps matching TRBD1 (5 bases). TRBV5-3 is an open reading frame whose function is uncertain. V was pared by 4 bases and J by 7 bases, with 21 bases between. The CDR3 extends over 16 amino acids.

The chain links TRBV18 to TRBJ2-5, with TRBD1 matching over 9 bases. Germline loops: CDR1 KGHSH, CDR2 LQKENI. V shed 3 bases, J shed 5 bases, and the junction held 7 bases outside the gene matches. The length of the CDR3 is 15 residues. In nucleotides, the CDR3 is TGTGCCAGCTCACCCCTGGACAGGGGCGGCGAGACCCAGTACTTC. Translated, it gives CASSPLDRGGETQYF.

This chain links TRBV29-1 with TRBJ1-1; maybe TRBD1 (5 bases). The CDR3 is 14 amino acids. V was cut by 7 bases and J by 0 bases, with 15 bases left in between. In germline, CDR1 is SQVTM, CDR2 ANQGSEA. This chain's CDR3 is CSAIDRNMNTEAFF. Written as DNA, the CDR3 is TGCAGCGCGATAGACAGAAACATGAACACTGAAGCTTTCTTT.

The genes are TRBV5-4 and TRBJ2-3; 7 bases fit TRBD2. The CDR3 length is 17 residues. Germline assignment: CDR1 SGHNT and CDR2 YYREEE (reference sequence). Losses at the gene ends were 2 bases for V and 0 bases for J; bases not matched to a gene: 9. The CDR3 region has the DNA TGTGCCAGCAGCTTCTTGGCGAGTAGCGGGAGCACAGATACGCAGTATTTT. It encodes CASSFLASSGSTDTQYF.

Regarding this clone: The missing conserved phenylalanine or tryptophan at the end of this CDR3 makes a read error likely. The limits of the CDR3 on the DNA are not certain, so only TCRdb's listed CDR3 is given. The chain joins TRBV6-5 to TRBJ2-7. CDR1 MNHEY and CDR2 SVGAGI come from the germline V gene. The CDR3 length is 10 residues, termini included. The CDR3 region is CASSYPDRVL.

The genes are TRBV19 and TRBJ1-2; D uncertain. V gave up 5 bases and J gave up 5 bases, with 15 bases separating them. Germline lookup yields CDR1 LNHDA and CDR2 SQIVND (reference sequence). The CDR3 totals 14 residues. CDR3 loop: CASSHGSGRYGYTF. DNA of the CDR3: TGTGCCAGTAGTCACGGTTCGGGGAGATATGGCTACACCTTC.

The genes are TRBV19 and TRBJ2-5; 7 nucleotides agree with TRBD1. This CDR3 spans 14 amino acids. With V trimmed by 2 bases and J by 3 bases, 3 bases remained unmatched. Germline-derived CDR1 and CDR2 are LNHDA and SQIVND (reference sequence). The CDR3 is CASSIRGPKETQYF. Written as DNA, the CDR3 is TGTGCCAGTAGTATAAGGGGGCCGAAAGAGACCCAGTACTTC.

Concerning this clone: Since a far larger clone is one base different, this is likely a read error. Distinct nucleotide sequences in the sample also encode this CDR3. J is TRBJ2-5 and V is TRBV4-3, with 8 positions matching TRBD1. Germline V gene sequence: CDR1 LGHNA, CDR2 YSLEER. The CDR3 is 16 residues long. The CDR3: CASSQEAGTGGETQYF. DNA of the CDR3: TGCGCCAGTAGCCAAGAAGCCGGGACAGGCGGTGAGACCCAGTACTTC.

This chain uses TRBV18 with TRBJ2-3, with 11 positions matching TRBD2. The junction had 5 bases not matched to a gene; V was cut back by 0 bases and J by 6 bases. The CDR3 contains 16 residues. Germline CDR1 KGHSH, CDR2 LQKENI. The CDR3 region has the DNA TGTGCCAGCTCACCACCCCGACTAGCGGGGTTGGATACGCAGTATTTT. It codes for CASSPPRLAGLDTQYF. The variable domain in full, with the rest retrieved from reference TRBV18 and TRBJ2-3, is NAGVMQNPRHLVRRRGQEARLRCSPMKGHSHVYWYRQLPEEGLKFMVYLQKENIIDESGMPKERFSAEFPKEGPSILRIQQVVRGDSAAYFCASSPPRLAGLDTQYFGPGTRLTVL.